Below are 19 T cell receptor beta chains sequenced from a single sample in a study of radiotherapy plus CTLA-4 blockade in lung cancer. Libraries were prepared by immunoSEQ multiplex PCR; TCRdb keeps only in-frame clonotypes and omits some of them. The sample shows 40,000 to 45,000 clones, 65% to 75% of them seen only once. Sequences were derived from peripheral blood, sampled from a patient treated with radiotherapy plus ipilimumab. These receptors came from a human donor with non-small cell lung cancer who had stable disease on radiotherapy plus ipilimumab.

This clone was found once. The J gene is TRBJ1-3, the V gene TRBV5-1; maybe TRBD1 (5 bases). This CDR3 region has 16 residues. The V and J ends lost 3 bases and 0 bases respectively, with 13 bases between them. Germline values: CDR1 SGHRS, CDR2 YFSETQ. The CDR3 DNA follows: TGCGCCAGCAGCTCTGCTGGGGCCGGCTCTGGAAACACCATATATTTT. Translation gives CASSSAGAGSGNTIYF.

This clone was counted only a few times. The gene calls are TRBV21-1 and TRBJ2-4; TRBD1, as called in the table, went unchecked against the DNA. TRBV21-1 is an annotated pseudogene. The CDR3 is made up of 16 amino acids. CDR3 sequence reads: CASRHSTGVAKNIQYF. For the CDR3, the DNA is TGTGCCAGCAGGCACAGCACAGGGGTAGCCAAAAACATTCAGTACTTC.

The CDR3, as DNA: TGCGCCAGCAGCTTGGGAGCGTCAGGGTGGAGCACAGATACGCAGTATTTT. Its protein is CASSLGASGWSTDTQYF. The chain has TRBV5-1 and TRBJ2-3, with TRBD1 as a possible D gene (5 bases). The CDR3 runs to 17 residues. In germline, CDR1 is SGHRS, CDR2 YFSETQ. V lost 0 bases and J 0 bases, leaving 14 bases between the germline ends.

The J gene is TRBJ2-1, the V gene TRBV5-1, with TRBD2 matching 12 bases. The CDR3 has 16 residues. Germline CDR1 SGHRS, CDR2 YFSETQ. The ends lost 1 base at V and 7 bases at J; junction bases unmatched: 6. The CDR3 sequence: CASSLYNLAGGNEQFF. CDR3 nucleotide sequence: TGCGCCAGCAGCTTGTATAATCTAGCGGGGGGGAATGAGCAGTTCTTC.

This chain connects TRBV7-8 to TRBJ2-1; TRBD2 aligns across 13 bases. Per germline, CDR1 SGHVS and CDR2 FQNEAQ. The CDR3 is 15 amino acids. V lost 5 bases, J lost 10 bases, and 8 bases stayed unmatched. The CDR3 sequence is CASSRTSGGLREQFF. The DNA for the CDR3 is TGTGCCAGCAGCCGGACTAGCGGGGGACTTAGGGAGCAGTTCTTC.

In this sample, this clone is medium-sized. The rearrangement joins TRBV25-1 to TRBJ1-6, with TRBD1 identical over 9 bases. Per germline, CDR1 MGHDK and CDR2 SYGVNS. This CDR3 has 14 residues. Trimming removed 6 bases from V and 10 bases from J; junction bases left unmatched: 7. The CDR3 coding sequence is TGTGCCAGCAGCTGGGACAGGGATACCTCACCCCTCCACTTT. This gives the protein CASSWDRDTSPLHF.

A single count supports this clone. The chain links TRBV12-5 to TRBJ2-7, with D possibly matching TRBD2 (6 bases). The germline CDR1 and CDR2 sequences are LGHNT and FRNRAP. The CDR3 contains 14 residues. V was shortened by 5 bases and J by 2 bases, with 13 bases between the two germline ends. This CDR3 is CASGLEEGPYEQYF. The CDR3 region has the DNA TGTGCTAGTGGTCTCGAGGAGGGCCCCTACGAGCAGTACTTC.

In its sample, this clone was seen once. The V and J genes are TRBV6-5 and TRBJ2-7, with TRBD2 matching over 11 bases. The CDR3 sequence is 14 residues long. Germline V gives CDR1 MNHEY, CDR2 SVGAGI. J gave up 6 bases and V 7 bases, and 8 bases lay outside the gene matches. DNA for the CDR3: TGTGCCAGCACCCAACTAGCGGGGGACGTCGAGCAGTACTTC. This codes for CASTQLAGDVEQYF.

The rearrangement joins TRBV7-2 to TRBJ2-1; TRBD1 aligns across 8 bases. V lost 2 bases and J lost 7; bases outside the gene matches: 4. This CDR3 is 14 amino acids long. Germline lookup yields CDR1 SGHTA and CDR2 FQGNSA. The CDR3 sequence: CASSLPYRGNEQFF. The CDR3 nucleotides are TGTGCCAGCAGCTTACCTTACAGGGGGAATGAGCAGTTCTTC.

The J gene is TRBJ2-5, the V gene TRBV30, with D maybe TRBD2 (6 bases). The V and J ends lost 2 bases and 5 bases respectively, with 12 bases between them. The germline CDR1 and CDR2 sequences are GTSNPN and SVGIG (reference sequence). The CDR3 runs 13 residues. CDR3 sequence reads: CAWSTGVRETQYF. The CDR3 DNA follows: TGTGCCTGGAGTACGGGGGTACGGGAGACCCAGTACTTC.

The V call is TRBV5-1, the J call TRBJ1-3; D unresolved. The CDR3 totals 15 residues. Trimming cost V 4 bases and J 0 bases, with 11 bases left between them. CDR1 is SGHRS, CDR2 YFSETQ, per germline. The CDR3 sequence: CASSPAGLSGNTIYF. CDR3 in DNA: TGCGCCAGCAGCCCGGCCGGACTCTCTGGAAACACCATATATTTT.

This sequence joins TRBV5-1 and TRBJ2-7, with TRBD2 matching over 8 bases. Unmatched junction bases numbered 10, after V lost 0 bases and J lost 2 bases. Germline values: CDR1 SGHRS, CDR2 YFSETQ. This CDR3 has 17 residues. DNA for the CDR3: TGCGCCAGCAGCTTGGAAGGCGGGGGGCTCAAAACCTACGAGCAGTACTTC. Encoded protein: CASSLEGGGLKTYEQYF.

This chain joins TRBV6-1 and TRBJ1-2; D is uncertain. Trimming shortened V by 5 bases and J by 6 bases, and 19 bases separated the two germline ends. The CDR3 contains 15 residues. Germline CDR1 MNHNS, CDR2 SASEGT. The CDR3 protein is CASSTRTDSSHGYTF. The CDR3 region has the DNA TGTGCCAGCAGTACTCGGACGGACTCCTCCCATGGCTACACCTTC.

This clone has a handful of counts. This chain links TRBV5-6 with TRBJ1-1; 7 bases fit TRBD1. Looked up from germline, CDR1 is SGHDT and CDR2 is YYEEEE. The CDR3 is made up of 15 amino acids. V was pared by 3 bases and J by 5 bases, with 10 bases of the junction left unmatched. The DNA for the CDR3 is TGTGCCAGCAGCTCCCTGAGGGGGCAGAGGACTGAAGCTTTCTTT. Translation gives CASSSLRGQRTEAFF.

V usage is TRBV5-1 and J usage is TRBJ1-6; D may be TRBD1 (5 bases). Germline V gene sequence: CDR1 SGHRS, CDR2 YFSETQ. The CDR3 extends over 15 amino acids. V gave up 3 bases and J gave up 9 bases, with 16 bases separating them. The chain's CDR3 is CASSSGGVEGSPLHF. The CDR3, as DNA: TGCGCCAGCAGCTCCGGGGGAGTAGAGGGTTCACCCCTCCACTTT.

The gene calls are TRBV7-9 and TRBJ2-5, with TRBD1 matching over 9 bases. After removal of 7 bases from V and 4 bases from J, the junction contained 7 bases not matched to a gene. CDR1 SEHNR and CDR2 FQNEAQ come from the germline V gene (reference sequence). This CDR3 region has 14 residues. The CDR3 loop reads CASTPLGQGETQYF. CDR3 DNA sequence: TGTGCCAGCACCCCTTTGGGACAGGGAGAGACCCAGTACTTC.

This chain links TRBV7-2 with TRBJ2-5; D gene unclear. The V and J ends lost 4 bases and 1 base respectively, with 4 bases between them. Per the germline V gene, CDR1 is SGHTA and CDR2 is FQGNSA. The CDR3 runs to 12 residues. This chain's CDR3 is CASSYFQETQYF. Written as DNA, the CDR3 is TGTGCCAGCAGCTACTTCCAAGAGACCCAGTACTTC.

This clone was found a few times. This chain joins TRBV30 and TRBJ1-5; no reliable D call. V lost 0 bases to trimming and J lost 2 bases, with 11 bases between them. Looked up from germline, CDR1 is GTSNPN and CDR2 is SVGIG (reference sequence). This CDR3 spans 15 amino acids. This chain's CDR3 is CAWSVGFSGNQPQHF. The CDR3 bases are TGTGCCTGGAGTGTAGGGTTTAGCGGCAATCAGCCCCAGCATTTT.

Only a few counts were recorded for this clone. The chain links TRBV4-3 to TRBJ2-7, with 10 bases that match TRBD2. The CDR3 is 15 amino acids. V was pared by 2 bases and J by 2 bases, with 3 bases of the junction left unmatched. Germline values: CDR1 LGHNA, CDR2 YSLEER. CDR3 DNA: TGCGCCAGCAGCCAACATCTAGCGGGGGCCTACGAGCAGTACTTC. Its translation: CASSQHLAGAYEQYF.